The clone carrying this T cell receptor beta chain was counted only a few times. Its antigen remains unknown. Germline V gene sequence: CDR1 SEHNR, CDR2 FQNEAQ (reference sequence). V lost 5 bases, J lost 7 bases, and 11 bases lay in between. The CDR3 runs 13 residues. The data originate from a study of CD8 T cells in ankylosing spondylitis. MiXCR, run by TCRdb on the 5' RACE reads, gives a single entry per CDR3 protein. The data hold over 700,000 distinct CDR3 sequences, with around a fifth observed a single time. Study-wide points: Peripheral blood held disease-linked clones only at relatively low frequency, and these were CD8+. Ankylosing spondylitis blood appeared to carry a characteristic TCR beta motif of roughly 8 highly homologous variants. Reportedly, significant enrichment of disease-linked clones occurred in matched ankylosing spondylitis synovial fluid.

The chain recombines TRBV7-9 with TRBJ1-4, with D possibly being TRBD1 (5 bases). The clonotype originates from a male donor with ankylosing spondylitis. Sequences were obtained from blood, either unsorted or a sorted T cell fraction (not recorded which). The DNA of the CDR3 is TGTGCCAGCAGCCCCTCGAGGGGTGAAAAACTGTTTTTT. Encoded protein: CASSPSRGEKLFF.